This T cell receptor (beta chain) comes out of a study of T cells in Graves' hyperthyroidism and ophthalmopathy (dated by TCRdb to between 2019 and 2020). For context, the study as a whole: Peripheral blood was sampled at the time of initial diagnosis, prior to any treatment. TCR V-J signatures able to tell the groups apart were searched for in a discovery cohort of 95 to 100 patients, of whom over 40 had Graves' ophthalmopathy and about 60 had stable Graves' hyperthyroidism. Prospective prediction of ophthalmopathy was tested in an independent validation cohort consisting of 18 to 20 hyperthyroidism patients and more than 15 patients who later progressed to ophthalmopathy. For training and testing, the 100 or so patients in the discovery cohort were randomly divided in a 7:3 ratio. Thyroid tissue and blood T-cell repertoires from six Graves' hyperthyroidism patients were also compared in the study. Once sampling was done, hyperthyroidism patients were given methimazole at a starting dose of 30 mg daily, whereas ophthalmopathy patients were given high-dose intravenous methylprednisolone. TCR Vbeta CDR3 sequencing of 130 to 150 peripheral blood samples (fewer than 45 ophthalmopathy, 75 to 85 hyperthyroidism and some 17 progressor patients) is reported in the paper.

Stable Graves' hyperthyroidism was defined as no progression to ophthalmopathy during 18 months of follow-up. Hyperthyroidism patients were newly diagnosed, with disease duration under 2 months, and aged 18 to 65 years. Patients with uncontrolled infections, other autoimmune diseases, pregnancy or lactation were excluded. Diagnoses relied on clinical symptoms, serum thyroxine and TRAb, thyroid ultrasound and orbital computed tomography. Ficoll-Paque density gradient centrifugation was used to isolate PBMCs from 8 to 10 ml of fresh peripheral blood. Total RNA was extracted with Trizol reagent, and quality was checked on an Agilent 2100 Bioanalyzer. On the study overall, not on this receptor specifically: No statistical method was used to set the sample size in advance, and investigators knew the group allocation. Most expanded thyroid clonotypes (frequency above 0.001) were also found in blood, which suggests that blood repertoires may mirror thyroid immune responses. In validation, progression to ophthalmopathy was predicted by the model with nearly 71% sensitivity and about 72% specificity, a median of around 6.5 months before onset. A model built on a 13 V-J signature distinguished ophthalmopathy from stable hyperthyroidism, reaching about 89% sensitivity and around 81% specificity in cross-validation and 80%/75% in testing.

Unmatched junction bases come to 4, with V trimmed by 3 bases and J by 0 bases. Per the germline V gene, MGHRA is the CDR1 and YSYEKL is the CDR2. Counted from cysteine to phenylalanine, this CDR3 has 18 amino acids. Only the CDR3 portion is preserved as DNA: 54 bases, with reading frame beginning at the first base. The TCR beta CDR3 regions were amplified from the RNA transcripts. The first round of RT-PCR for the TCR CDR3 was performed with the HTBI primer set and the Qiagen OneStep RT-PCR kit. Libraries were constructed in a second round of multiplex PCR, after which size selection and purification were carried out. Libraries were sequenced paired-end with 100 bp reads on an Illumina HiSeq2000. In the source study's methods: SOAPnuke was used to process the raw data, throwing out any read that contained adapters or uncalled bases, had a mean Phred below 15, or lacked an exact constant-primer or identifier match. COPE v1.2.5 was used to merge the high-quality paired reads, and each unique nucleotide sequence was defined as a clonotype. MiTCR v1.1 was used to align the clonotypes against IMGT TRBV, TRBD and TRBJ reference segments. Analysis was restricted to V-J combinations with a frequency above 0.0001, which covered roughly 99% of repertoires. A TCS score was defined as the ratio of F50 (clonal expansion) to E x V (chaos), with BLOSUM62-based TCRdist applied between CDR3 peptides within each V-J. Welch's t-statistics and random forest reduced just over 500 V-J features to about 13, which were used in a naive Bayes classifier (R e1071). The public reads were run again by TCRdb, first through fastp at Q25 and then through MiXCR, and only productive beta chains were kept. Each CDR3 protein appears once, grouped with its most common genes and DNA. Here the V and J calls rest on TCRdb's processing, not on the authors' analysis. The sample table records around 690,000 distinct CDR3 sequences; approximately 15% of these occur just once. The ten largest clonotypes hold around 15% of the sample.

In this sample, this clonotype turned up a few times. What antigen it recognizes has not been identified. There are no base qualities to consult, and no much larger clone falls within one base. The chain was built from TRBV4-1 and TRBJ2-1; the central 14 bases match TRBD2. Sequenced input: blood. The sequence derives from a man in his forties or fifties with Graves' hyperthyroidism. The DNA sequence is as follows: TGCGCCAGCAGCCAGACTAGCGGGAGGGCAAGCTCCTACAATGAGCAGTTCTTC. Translated, it gives CASSQTSGRASSYNEQFF.